Listed below are T cell receptor beta chains from one sample, sequenced in a study. TCRdb fed the 5' RACE reads into MiXCR, producing one record per CDR3 protein. The sample has around 55,000 distinct CDR3 sequences; more than 20% are singletons. Sequencing was performed on tumor-infiltrating Tregs sorted from the breast tumor. These receptors were collected from a female donor with breast cancer. Both conserved end residues are part of each CDR3. The order of the fields is J gene, D gene, clone size, V gene, CDR3 length, CDR3 protein, CDR3 DNA. The D gene is left open where the match is weak. Where a row states a size, it is once, few, many or the class of an expanded clone; other rows omit it.

>TRBJ2-5|TRBD2|many|TRBV5-4|16
CASSLGPSGSGETQYF
TGTGCCAGCAGCTTGGGGCCTAGCGGGAGTGGAGAGACCCAGTACTTC
>TRBJ1-2|-|few|TRBV15|14
CATSRRGASYGYTF
TGTGCCACCAGCAGAAGAGGGGCCTCCTATGGCTACACCTTC
>TRBJ1-6|-|few|TRBV3-1|14
CASSPGNIRSPLHF
TGTGCCAGCAGTCCGGGGAACATACGCTCACCCCTCCACTTT
>TRBJ2-2|-|few|TRBV7-8|15
CASRGQGQNTGELFF
TGTGCCAGCAGGGGTCAGGGGCAAAACACCGGGGAGCTGTTTTTT
>TRBJ1-3|-|-|TRBV20-1|14
CSASITGHGNTIYF
TGCAGTGCATCCATAACAGGGCACGGAAACACCATATATTTT
>TRBJ1-5|-|few|TRBV7-8|17
CASSLRRDSGGGQPQHF
TGTGCCAGCAGCTTAAGAAGGGACTCCGGAGGGGGTCAGCCCCAGCATTTT
>TRBJ1-6|-|few|TRBV4-3|16
CASSQAGGAYNSPLHF
TGCGCCAGCAGCCAAGCCGGGGGGGCCTATAATTCACCCCTCCACTTT
>TRBJ1-1|TRBD1|few|TRBV20-1|12
CSAKWDSTEAFF
TGCAGTGCTAAGTGGGACAGCACTGAAGCTTTCTTT
>TRBJ2-5|TRBD1|-|TRBV7-8|16
CASSSLATGGKETQYF
TGTGCCAGCAGCTCACTCGCGACAGGGGGAAAGGAGACCCAGTACTTC
>TRBJ2-3|TRBD1|few|TRBV5-6|16
CASSLFIGTGTDTQYF
TGTGCCAGCAGCTTGTTCATTGGGACAGGTACAGATACGCAGTATTTT
>TRBJ2-7|TRBD2|few|TRBV5-6|15
CASSTGLAASYEQYF
TGTGCCAGCAGCACCGGACTAGCGGCATCCTACGAGCAGTACTTC
>TRBJ1-2|-|many|TRBV5-4|14
CASSLRTQGYGYTF
TGTGCCAGCAGCTTAAGGACCCAGGGTTATGGCTACACCTTC
>TRBJ1-2|-|-|TRBV4-2|14
CASSQPDRNYGCTF
TGTGCCAGCAGCCAACCCGACAGGAACTATGGCTGCACCTTC
>TRBJ1-2|-|-|TRBV28|12
CASITANYGYTF
TGTGCCAGCATTACAGCAAACTATGGCTACACCTTC
>TRBJ1-2|TRBD1|many|TRBV5-1|16
CASSNGQDRVLGGYTF
TGCGCCAGCAGTAACGGACAGGATCGCGTTTTGGGTGGCTACACCTTC
>TRBJ2-7|-|few|TRBV5-4|14
CASSQISSPGEQYF
TGTGCCAGCAGCCAGATAAGTAGCCCAGGCGAGCAGTACTTC
>TRBJ1-5|-|-|TRBV28|14
CASRSPGSPKPQHF
TGTGCCAGCAGGAGCCCGGGAAGTCCCAAGCCCCAGCATTTT
>TRBJ2-2|TRBD1|many|TRBV7-7|14
CASSQQTGAGELFF
TGTGCTAGCAGTCAACAGACAGGGGCCGGGGAGCTGTTTTTT
>TRBJ2-5|-|-|TRBV7-2|13
CASSLGHFETQYF
TGTGCCAGCAGTTTGGGACACTTCGAGACCCAGTACTTC
>TRBJ1-1|TRBD1|few|TRBV4-1|13
CASSRDSYFEAFF
TGCGCCAGCAGCCGGGACAGCTATTTTGAAGCTTTCTTT
>TRBJ2-1|TRBD2|many|TRBV2|14
CASSRDSGMDEQFF
TGTGCCAGCAGTCGGGATAGCGGGATGGATGAGCAGTTCTTC
>TRBJ1-1|-|many|TRBV18|15
CASSPRTVADTEAFF
TGTGCCAGCTCACCAAGGACAGTGGCCGACACTGAAGCTTTCTTT
>TRBJ1-1|-|many|TRBV29-1|12
CSAWTQNTEAFF
TGCAGCGCCTGGACACAGAACACTGAAGCTTTCTTT
>TRBJ1-2|-|many|TRBV7-8|15
CASSLVAPNNYGYTF
TGTGCCAGCAGCTTAGTCGCCCCTAATAACTATGGCTACACCTTC
>TRBJ2-3|-|few|TRBV24-1|14
CATSVPSASDTQYF
TGTGCCACCAGTGTTCCTAGCGCCTCAGATACGCAGTATTTT
>TRBJ1-5|TRBD1|many|TRBV12-3/TRBV12-4|16
CASTGGGGSGNQPQHF
TGTGCCAGCACAGGGGGGGGAGGAAGTGGCAATCAGCCCCAGCATTTT
>TRBJ2-6|-|many|TRBV7-6|19
CASSLDPPGRTSGANVLTF
TGTGCCAGCAGCTTAGACCCCCCGGGACGGACGTCTGGGGCCAACGTCCTGACTTTC
>TRBJ2-4|-|few|TRBV7-2|14
CASSPGARASIQYF
TGTGCCAGCAGCCCCGGGGCCAGGGCGAGCATTCAGTACTTC
>TRBJ2-1|TRBD2|many|TRBV7-2|14
CASSLSSGNNEQFF
TGTGCCAGCAGCCTCTCTAGCGGTAACAATGAGCAGTTCTTC
>TRBJ2-3|TRBD2|many|TRBV29-1|18
CSVESSGRAWLHINTQYF
TGCAGCGTTGAATCTAGCGGGAGGGCCTGGTTGCACATAAATACGCAGTATTTT
>TRBJ2-7|TRBD1|few|TRBV28|17
CASSLKGRGRRTYEQYF
TGTGCCAGCAGTTTAAAGGGAAGGGGGCGTCGTACCTACGAGCAGTACTTC
>TRBJ2-5|-|many|TRBV5-1|15
CASSLTRTAQETQYF
TGCGCCAGCAGCTTGACTCGAACAGCCCAAGAGACCCAGTACTTC
>TRBJ2-7|-|-|TRBV20-1|13
CSALEGVIYEQYF
TGCAGTGCCTTGGAGGGTGTTATCTACGAGCAGTACTTC
>TRBJ1-2|TRBD1|-|TRBV4-2|18
CASSQEFRTGNLGYGYTF
TGTGCCAGCAGCCAAGAGTTTCGGACAGGCAACCTAGGCTATGGCTACACCTTC
>TRBJ1-2|-|-|TRBV29-1|13
CSVDRGTQSGYTF
TGCAGCGTTGATCGGGGGACGCAGTCAGGCTACACCTTC
>TRBJ2-7|TRBD1|many|TRBV5-1|15
CASSLGDRTTGEQYF
TGCGCCAGCAGCCTCGGGGACAGGACAACAGGGGAGCAGTACTTC
>TRBJ2-7|TRBD1|medium-sized|TRBV28|14
CASRKGQPSYEQYF
TGTGCCAGCAGGAAGGGACAGCCCTCCTACGAGCAGTACTTC
>TRBJ1-1|-|few|TRBV6-5|13
CASRRGGATEAFF
TGTGCCAGCAGACGGGGGGGGGCCACTGAAGCTTTCTTT
>TRBJ1-1|-|many|TRBV29-1|12
CSGREVGTEAFF
TGCAGCGGCCGGGAGGTGGGCACTGAAGCTTTCTTT
>TRBJ1-1|-|many|TRBV15|15
CATSRDPGGTFEAFF
TGTGCCACCAGCAGAGATCCTGGGGGAACGTTTGAAGCTTTCTTT
>TRBJ1-6|-|many|TRBV4-3|18
CASSQDSKYIPYNSPLHF
TGCGCCAGCAGCCAAGATTCCAAATACATACCCTATAATTCACCCCTCCACTTT
>TRBJ2-7|TRBD1|many|TRBV20-1|13
CSARSPGQGRVYF
TGCAGTGCTAGATCCCCGGGACAGGGGAGAGTGTACTTC
>TRBJ1-1|-|medium-sized|TRBV7-2|12
CASSLVGSQAFF
TGTGCCAGCAGCTTAGTGGGCAGTCAAGCTTTCTTT
>TRBJ1-2|TRBD1|few|TRBV6-6|15
CASSYTPGQAEGYTF
TGTGCCAGCAGTTACACTCCGGGACAGGCCGAGGGCTACACCTTC
>TRBJ1-2|-|-|TRBV6-1|14
CASSEGRRRYGYTF
TGTGCCAGCAGTGAAGGGAGGCGGCGGTATGGCTACACCTTC
>TRBJ2-3|-|-|TRBV5-5|13
CVSSLSRTDTQYF
TGTGTCAGCAGCTTGAGCCGCACAGATACGCAGTATTTT
>TRBJ2-7|TRBD2|many|TRBV10-3|13
CAISESAGDEQYF
TGTGCCATCAGTGAGTCAGCGGGAGACGAGCAGTACTTC
>TRBJ1-2|TRBD1|-|TRBV6-6|14
CASSRSGTAYGYTF
TGTGCCAGCAGCCGATCCGGGACAGCTTATGGCTACACCTTC
>TRBJ2-2|-|many|TRBV5-1|15
CASSSGGLNTGELFF
TGCGCCAGCAGCTCCGGGGGACTTAACACCGGGGAGCTGTTTTTT
>TRBJ1-1|-|few|TRBV4-2|14
CASSQDEGGREAFF
TGTGCCAGCAGCCAAGATGAAGGGGGACGTGAAGCTTTCTTT
>TRBJ2-4|-|-|TRBV5-1|15
CASSPDGGLQNIQYF
TGCGCCAGCAGCCCGGACGGGGGATTGCAAAACATTCAGTACTTC
>TRBJ2-7|-|-|TRBV7-8|15
CASSFTRTGLGEQYF
TGTGCCAGCAGCTTTACCAGAACCGGCTTGGGGGAGCAGTACTTC
>TRBJ2-2|-|-|TRBV7-9|11
CASGNTGELFF
TGTGCCTCGGGGAACACCGGGGAGCTGTTTTTT
>TRBJ1-1|TRBD1|-|TRBV4-1|19
CASSQEGARGRGMNTEAFF
TGCGCCAGCAGCCAGGAGGGGGCCAGGGGGAGAGGAATGAACACTGAAGCTTTCTTT
>TRBJ2-7|-|-|TRBV6-1|11
CASSGGYEQYF
TGTGCCAGCAGTGGAGGTTACGAGCAGTACTTC